This T cell receptor (beta chain) was sequenced in a study of T cell changes during pregnancy in multiple sclerosis (dated 2019 in TCRdb). Notes on the research overall: The study examined how the T cell repertoire changed over the course of pregnancy in women with multiple sclerosis.

Its CDR3 holds 15 amino acids, cysteine through phenylalanine. Only the CDR3 DNA is retained, 45 bases long and in frame from the first base. Relative to germline, V is missing 6 bases and J is missing 4 bases, with 9 bases of the junction outside any gene match. The germline V gene gives CDR1 as MNHEY and CDR2 as SVGAGI. Remarks on this clone: Its antigen target is currently unknown. No quality values exist for individual bases; no much larger clone is one base distant.

The method behind the library was the immunoSEQ multiplex PCR assay. TCRdb stores this immuneACCESS table with in-frame sequences only. Part of the clones is absent; in the studies checked, under half of the shortfall reflects unresolved V genes, and no reason is known for the rest. Across this sample there are 50,000 to 55,000 clones, with 80% to 95% seen only once. Jointly, the top ten make up 0.39% of the sample. This specimen was CD4+ T cells from peripheral blood mononuclear cells, taken after pregnancy. The source is a female donor with multiple sclerosis, enrolled in a pregnancy study. The sequence is built from TRBV6-5 and TRBJ1-2; 9 bases in between match TRBD1. The DNA sequence reads TGTGCCAGCAGGGAAACAGGGGGCGGGGGCTATGGCTACACCTTC. Its translation is CASRETGGGGYGYTF.